The 14 T cell receptor beta chains reported below all come from one sample, sequenced in a study of tumor-infiltrating lymphocytes in primary liver carcinoma. TCR beta cDNA was reverse-transcribed from about 500 ng of total RNA. The reaction used a constant-region primer and ProtoScript II reverse transcriptase. Libraries of TCR beta came from three nested multiplex PCR rounds with slightly modified ARM-PCR. TRBV1-TRBV30 forward primers and a C-beta reverse primer were used in the first two PCR rounds, which each ran for approximately 10 cycles. TCRdb used MiXCR to reprocess the multiplex PCR reads, holding one entry per CDR3 protein. This sample yields about 190,000 distinct CDR3 sequences, of which around 85% are seen a single time; around 18% belongs to the top ten. Co-extracted RNA and DNA came from about 19-30 mg of unsorted bulk tissue. Sequenced material: tumor tissue from primary liver carcinoma. The receptor set was obtained from a man aged 35-49 years with primary liver carcinoma and hepatitis B virus infection.

The rearrangement links TRBV7-9 to TRBJ2-2, with D tentatively TRBD1 (5 bases). Germline CDR1 is SEHNR and CDR2 is FQNEAQ (reference sequence). V gave up 11 bases and J gave up 3 bases, with 16 bases separating them. This CDR3 region has 14 residues. The CDR3 reads CAGIPRVDTGELFF. CDR3 DNA: TGTGCCGGCATACCCAGGGTGGACACCGGGGAGCTGTTTTTT.

The chain links TRBV29-1 to TRBJ2-3; a possible D gene is TRBD2 (5 bases). The CDR3 length is 13 residues. Germline V gene lookup returns CDR1 SQVTM and CDR2 ANQGSEA. The CDR3 is CSHAGESTDTQYF. The CDR3 bases are TGCAGTCATGCGGGCGAGAGCACAGATACGCAGTATTTT.

About this clonotype: Just one base apart from a much larger clone, this may be a read error. This chain links TRBV5-1 with TRBJ2-2; 8 bases align to TRBD1. The length of the CDR3 is 15 residues. Germline loops: CDR1 SGHRS, CDR2 YFSETQ. The CDR3 here is CASSLQGANTGKLFF. As DNA, the CDR3 is TGCGCCAGCAGCTTGCAGGGGGCGAACACCGGGAAGCTGTTTTTT.

Notes on this clonotype: Sequence at one end of the junction differs from germline and may be a read error. The gene calls are TRBV6-1 and TRBJ2-3, with unresolved D. Germline V CDR1 and CDR2: MNHNS, SASEGT. The length of the CDR3 is 11 residues. The CDR3 DNA is TGTGTCAGCGATGCGGTTTACACACAGTATTTT. Amino acid sequence: CVSDAVYTQYF.

This clonotype occurred many times. This rearrangement joins TRBV7-9 to TRBJ2-5; no clear D gene. The CDR3 is 12 residues long. Germline V gene sequence: CDR1 SEHNR, CDR2 FQNEAQ (reference sequence). V lost 9 bases to trimming and J lost 5 bases, with 13 bases between them. CDR3 nucleotides: TGTGCCAGTTCACAGAGTCTGGAGACCCAGTACTTC. It translates to CASSQSLETQYF.

This clonotype has more than one count but fewer than ten. Being one base from a much bigger clone, this may be a read error. V gene TRBV14 combines with J gene TRBJ1-6; D unclear. CDR1 and CDR2 (germline): SGHDN, FVKESK. This CDR3 comprises 15 residues. Here the CDR3 DNA reads TGTGCCATCAGCCAACTAGGCCGGACCGCCCAACCCCTCCACTTT. Amino acid sequence: CAISQLGRTAQPLHF.

Comments on this clonotype: One junction end disagrees with the germline gene, perhaps due to a read error. The V gene is TRBV6-1, the J gene TRBJ1-5; D is unresolved. The length of the CDR3 is 13 residues. Germline V lookup: CDR1 MNHNS, CDR2 SASEGT. CDR3 in amino acids: CASSWNGNQPKLF. The CDR3 region has the DNA TGTGCCAGCAGTTGGAATGGGAATCAGCCCAAGCTTTTT.

As for this clonotype: One end of the junction fails to match germline, which may point to a read error. CDR3: CASSDIRDREFSTNEKLLF. The CDR3 coding sequence is TGTGCCAGCAGTGACATCCGGGACAGGGAATTCTCCACTAATGAAAAACTGTTGTTT. The chain uses TRBV6-1 and TRBJ1-4; TRBD1 matches 9 bases. The germline CDR1 and CDR2 sequences are MNHNS and SASEGT. The CDR3 contains 19 residues.

This clonotype was counted ten times or more. V gene TRBV10-3 combines with J gene TRBJ2-3, with D tentatively TRBD1 (5 bases). V lost 7 bases to trimming and J lost 8 bases, with 34 bases between them. This CDR3 comprises 19 residues. CDR1 is ENHRY, CDR2 SYGVKD, per germline. The CDR3: CAINSGQTDRPTYSGTQYF. The CDR3 coding sequence is TGTGCCATCAACTCCGGACAAACAGACAGACCAACATACTCGGGTACGCAGTATTTT.

This rearrangement joins TRBV7-9 to TRBJ2-3; D might be TRBD2 (5 bases). The V gene's germline CDR1 is SEHNR and CDR2 FQNEAQ (reference sequence). The CDR3 extends over 13 amino acids. CDR3 nucleotide sequence: TGTGTCATCAGCTTAGAGTCACGGGGTACGCAGTATTTT. Amino acid sequence: CVISLESRGTQYF.

Worth noting for this clonotype: The junction differs from germline at one of its ends, possibly a read error. This chain joins TRBV11-3 and TRBJ2-2, with D unresolved. Germline V lookup: CDR1 SGHNT, CDR2 YENEEA. This CDR3 has 15 residues. CDR3 residues: CASSTLTWNTGELFF. Written as DNA, the CDR3 is TGTGCCAGTAGCACCCTGACATGGAACACAGGGGAGCTGTTTTTT.

With respect to this clonotype: Germline is not matched at one junction end, which may reflect a read error. J is TRBJ1-1 and V is TRBV7-9; D is undetermined. Per the germline V gene, CDR1 is SEHNR and CDR2 is FQNEAQ (reference sequence). The CDR3 is 12 amino acids. CDR3 sequence reads: CTSSLNEPEDFF. The CDR3 DNA sequence: TGTACCAGCAGCTTGAACGAGCCTGAAGATTTCTTT.

The rearrangement uses TRBV6-1 and TRBJ1-5, with D unresolved. The J call may be mistaken, given a closer DNA end match to TRBJ2-3. CDR1 and CDR2 (germline): MNHNS, SASEGT. The CDR3 is 14 residues long. The CDR3 sequence: CASSEVGGNRPQYF. DNA for the CDR3: TGTGCCAGCAGTGAAGTGGGTGGCAATCGGCCCCAGTATTTT.

Worth noting for this clonotype: Compared with germline, one end of the junction differs, possibly owing to a read error. The chain combines TRBV4-3 with TRBJ1-6; maybe TRBD1 (6 bases). This CDR3 comprises 18 residues. The germline CDR1 and CDR2 sequences are LGHNA and YSLEER. The CDR3 loop reads CASSQDGGMVSFNSPLHF. Here the CDR3 DNA reads TGTGCCAGCAGCCAAGATGGGGGCATGGTCTCTTTCAATTCACCCCTCCACTTT.